These 15 T cell receptor beta chains were all obtained from the same sample, sequenced in a study of T-cell memory formation after mild COVID-19. TCRdb passed the 5' RACE reads through MiXCR, listing each CDR3 protein once. The table has roughly 130,000 distinct CDR3 sequences, 17% seen once. The sequenced sample consisted of PBMCs or a T cell subset sorted from them (not recorded which). All receptors derive from a man younger than 35 who had mild COVID-19 (a few samples of this study predate the infection). Cell type and time point are not known.

V usage is TRBV4-3 and J usage is TRBJ1-3; D remains unclear. The CDR3 loop spans 15 amino acids. The V end was cut by 1 base, the J end by 4 bases, with 11 bases between. Per germline, CDR1 LGHNA and CDR2 YSLEER. The CDR3: CASSQASVLGNTIYF. CDR3 sequence (DNA): TGCGCCAGCAGCCAAGCAAGTGTTTTGGGAAACACCATATATTTT.

The rearrangement uses TRBV6-1 and TRBJ1-1; D gene uncertain. V was pared by 8 bases and J by 5 bases, with 15 bases between. CDR3 size: 13 residues. Germline CDR1 MNHNS, CDR2 SASEGT. The chain's CDR3 is CASDSLWGTEAFF. CDR3 coding DNA: TGTGCCAGCGACTCTCTATGGGGTACTGAAGCTTTCTTT.

DNA of the CDR3: TGTGCCAGCAGAAACAGGGGTCGTTCACCCCTCCACTTT. It encodes CASRNRGRSPLHF. The gene calls are TRBV7-2 and TRBJ1-6, with TRBD1 matching 7 bases. Trimming at V came to 6 bases and at J to 9 bases, leaving 5 bases not matched to a gene. The CDR3 spans 13 residues. CDR1 and CDR2 (germline): SGHTA, FQGNSA.

The CDR3 bases are TGCAGCGCGGACACAGACGATGAAAAACTGTTTTTT. As protein: CSADTDDEKLFF. V usage is TRBV29-1 and J usage is TRBJ1-4; D may be TRBD1 (5 bases). Per the germline V gene, CDR1 is SQVTM and CDR2 is ANQGSEA. Trimming took 7 bases from V and 6 from J, leaving 12 bases between them. The CDR3 runs to 12 residues. Supplemented by reference TRBV29-1 and TRBJ1-4, the full variable domain reads SAVISQKPSRDICQRGTSLTIQCQVDSQVTMMFWYRQQPGQSLTLIATANQGSEATYESGFVIDKFPISRPNLTFSTLTVSNMSPEDSSIYLCSADTDDEKLFFGSGTQLSVL.

The sample holds a few counts of this clonotype. The CDR3 protein is CASTPARLGGETQYF. The CDR3 region has the DNA TGTGCCAGCACCCCAGCCCGATTGGGGGGGGAGACCCAGTACTTC. The chain couples TRBV28 to TRBJ2-5; 7 bases line up with TRBD2. J was trimmed by 5 bases and V by 7 bases; bases with no gene match: 13. The CDR3 consists of 15 residues. The germline CDR1 and CDR2 sequences are MDHEN and SYDVKM.

This clonotype has just a few counts. The V call is TRBV11-2, the J call TRBJ2-7; tentatively, D is TRBD2 (5 bases). The V end was cut by 3 bases, the J end by 7 bases, with 10 bases between. CDR3 length equals 12 residues. In germline, CDR1 is SGHAT, CDR2 FQNNGV. DNA of the CDR3: TGTGCCAGCAGCTTCGGGGATTCAGAGCAGTACGTC. Its protein is CASSFGDSEQYV.

The sample holds a few counts of this clonotype. The CDR3 nucleotides read TGTGCCAGCAGCTTAATTCTGGGGGCACCCGCAGATACGCAGTATTTT. Encoded protein: CASSLILGAPADTQYF. This sequence joins TRBV7-2 and TRBJ2-3; D perhaps matches TRBD1 (6 bases). The germline V gene encodes CDR1 SGHTA and CDR2 FQGNSA. CDR3 length equals 16 residues. V dropped 2 bases and J dropped 4 bases, with 16 bases sitting between them.

The chain links TRBV5-1 to TRBJ2-5; D unresolved. The CDR3 totals 14 residues. Trimming stripped 1 base from V and 5 bases from J, with 12 bases between. The germline CDR1 and CDR2 sequences are SGHRS and YFSETQ. The CDR3 loop reads CASSLRLVGETQYF. DNA for the CDR3: TGCGCCAGCAGCTTGCGGCTAGTGGGGGAGACCCAGTACTTC.

This rearrangement joins TRBV5-1 to TRBJ1-1; D not resolved. Germline V gives CDR1 SGHRS, CDR2 YFSETQ. There are 14 residues in the CDR3. Trimming removed 4 bases from V and 3 bases from J, with 13 bases in between. CDR3 loop: CASSLDLRDTEAFF. The CDR3 region has the DNA TGCGCCAGCAGCCTAGACTTACGGGACACTGAAGCTTTCTTT.

The rearrangement uses TRBV6-1 and TRBJ1-5, with TRBD1 as a possible D gene (6 bases). V was trimmed by 4 bases and J by 6 bases, leaving 13 bases between them. This CDR3 contains 14 residues. Germline CDR1 reads MNHNS; CDR2 reads SASEGT. The CDR3 reads CASSGTGMVQPQHF. The CDR3 bases are TGTGCCAGCAGTGGTACAGGGATGGTTCAGCCCCAGCATTTT.

The genes are TRBV6-2 or TRBV6-3 and TRBJ2-7; D may be TRBD2 (5 bases). Germline CDR1 is MNHEY and CDR2 is SVGEGT. V lost 1 base, J lost 3 bases, and 10 bases lay in between. CDR3 length equals 14 residues. The CDR3 is CASSYWRRNYEQYF. The CDR3 DNA reads as TGTGCCAGCAGTTACTGGAGGCGCAACTACGAGCAGTACTTC.

This clonotype was picked up a small number of times. The chain is built from TRBV6-5 and TRBJ1-1; possible D gene TRBD1, 5 bases. CDR1 MNHEY and CDR2 SVGAGI come from the germline V gene. This CDR3 comprises 11 residues. V was trimmed by 8 bases and J by 9 bases, leaving 13 bases between them. CDR3 bases: TGTGCCAGCGAATCGGGGCAAAAAGCTTTCTTT. Encoded protein: CASESGQKAFF.

The sample holds many counts of this clonotype. The chain is built from TRBV7-2 and TRBJ2-3, with D possibly matching TRBD2 (5 bases). CDR1 is SGHTA, CDR2 FQGNSA, per germline. The germline V and J ends were trimmed by 4 bases and 2 bases, with 7 bases remaining between them. The CDR3 runs to 13 residues. DNA for the CDR3: TGTGCCAGCAGCTCGGACTTCACAGATACGCAGTATTTT. It specifies CASSSDFTDTQYF.

This clonotype was found a few times. The chain combines TRBV5-4 with TRBJ1-2; TRBD1 aligns across 8 bases. Germline V gives CDR1 SGHNT, CDR2 YYREEE (reference sequence). The CDR3 length is 14 residues. Germline trimming cut 5 bases from V and 7 bases from J; bases unmatched to any gene: 10. Here the CDR3 reads CASSAPNRGGGYTF. The CDR3 region has the DNA TGTGCCAGCAGTGCCCCCAACAGGGGGGGTGGCTACACCTTC.

This clonotype came up a few times. This chain links TRBV2 with TRBJ1-5, with D unclear. In germline, CDR1 is SNHLY, CDR2 FYNNEI. The CDR3 consists of 15 residues. V was trimmed by 9 bases and J by 2 bases, leaving 17 bases between them. This chain's CDR3 is CASSGWVIGNQPQHF. The CDR3 DNA sequence: TGTGCCAGTTCCGGATGGGTTATCGGCAATCAGCCCCAGCATTTT.